The 30 T cell receptor beta chains below come from one sample, sequenced in a study of OX40 agonist ivuxolimab in advanced cancers. Here immunoSEQ multiplex PCR was the method, and the copy in TCRdb shows in-frame clones only, minus some. Seen here are roughly 30,000 clones, roughly nine tenths observed once, and the top ten hold more than 30%. The source was CD4+ or CD8+ T cells sorted from blood, collected in a trial of the OX40 agonist ivuxolimab. These TCRs come from an adult with an advanced solid tumor such as melanoma, head and neck, liver or kidney cancer.

This chain uses TRBV19 with TRBJ2-1; 10 bases are a match to TRBD2. CDR1 and CDR2 from the germline V gene are LNHDA and SQIVND (reference sequence). Germline trimming cut 5 bases from V and 0 bases from J; bases unmatched to any gene: 4. The CDR3 sequence is 16 residues long. The CDR3 DNA is TGTGCCAGTAGTGCTAGCGGGGGAAGCTCCTACAATGAGCAGTTCTTC. Amino acids: CASSASGGSSYNEQFF.

V gene TRBV4-2 combines with J gene TRBJ1-1; D gene uncertain. The CDR3 runs 17 residues. The V and J ends lost 0 bases and 0 bases respectively, with 14 bases between them. Germline-derived CDR1 and CDR2 are LGHNA and YNFKEQ. Here the CDR3 reads CASSQDGAGLMNTEAFF. Written as DNA, the CDR3 is TGTGCCAGCAGCCAAGATGGTGCAGGCCTCATGAACACTGAAGCTTTCTTT.

V usage is TRBV27 and J usage is TRBJ2-3; 14 bases map to TRBD2. Per germline, CDR1 MNHEY and CDR2 SMNVEV (reference sequence). The CDR3 is 16 residues long. Germline trimming cut 6 bases from V and 4 bases from J; bases unmatched to any gene: 6. CDR3 sequence reads: CASSPGLAGGSDTQYF. The CDR3 coding sequence is TGTGCCAGCAGCCCCGGACTAGCGGGAGGTTCAGATACGCAGTATTTT.

The CDR3 loop reads CASSLGGWGLGELFF. DNA of the CDR3: TGTGCCAGCAGTTTAGGGGGCTGGGGCCTCGGGGAGCTGTTTTTT. This rearrangement joins TRBV27 to TRBJ2-2, with D maybe TRBD1 (6 bases). Germline CDR1 and CDR2: MNHEY and SMNVEV (reference sequence). The CDR3 covers 15 residues. Trimming cost V 2 bases and J 7 bases, with 14 bases left between them.

The rearrangement joins TRBV4-1 to TRBJ1-2, with no clear D. The germline V and J ends were trimmed by 0 bases and 1 base, with 9 bases remaining between them. Germline CDR1 reads MGHRA; CDR2 reads YSYEKL. This CDR3 has 15 amino acids. DNA of the CDR3: TGCGCCAGCAGCCAAGATTGGCCAGATAACTATGGCTACACCTTC. Translation: CASSQDWPDNYGYTF.

The chain links TRBV28 to TRBJ2-3; TRBD1 aligns across 7 bases. V shed 2 bases and J 0 bases; nucleotides not matched to a gene: 8. The CDR3 contains 17 residues. CDR1 is MDHEN and CDR2 is SYDVKM in the germline V gene. The CDR3 reads CASSLGGQETSTDTQYF. For the CDR3, the DNA is TGTGCCAGCAGTTTAGGAGGACAGGAAACTAGCACAGATACGCAGTATTTT. The whole variable domain, filled in from reference TRBV28 and TRBJ2-3, reads DVKVTQSSRYLVKRTGEKVFLECVQDMDHENMFWYRQDPGLGLRLIYFSYDVKMKEKGDIPEGYSVSREKKERFSLILESASTNQTSMYLCASSLGGQETSTDTQYFGPGTRLTVL.

This clone was counted once. The gene calls are TRBV27 and TRBJ2-7; possibly TRBD2 for D (5 bases). Trimming pared 0 bases from V and 3 bases from J, leaving 9 bases between. The CDR3 is made up of 14 amino acids. The germline V gene encodes CDR1 MNHEY and CDR2 SMNVEV (reference sequence). The CDR3 sequence is CASSLSASHYEQYF. CDR3 nucleotide sequence: TGTGCCAGCAGTTTATCGGCTAGCCACTACGAGCAGTACTTC.

V and J are TRBV2 and TRBJ1-1, with a weak D call TRBD1 (5 bases). V lost 4 bases to trimming and J lost 4 bases, with 10 bases between them. The germline V gene has CDR1 SNHLY and CDR2 FYNNEI. The CDR3 totals 13 residues. The CDR3 DNA reads TGTGCCAGCAGTGGGGGGTTAGCCACTGAAGCTTTCTTT. Translating gives CASSGGLATEAFF.

The chain links TRBV7-9 to TRBJ2-4, with 13 bases matching TRBD2. This CDR3 region has 15 residues. Trimming at V came to 6 bases and at J to 7 bases, leaving 6 bases not matched to a gene. Germline loops: CDR1 SEHNR, CDR2 FQNEAQ (reference sequence). CDR3 residues: CASSGTSGTSNIQYF. DNA for the CDR3: TGTGCCAGCAGTGGGACTAGCGGGACAAGCAACATTCAGTACTTC.

The V gene is TRBV28, the J gene TRBJ1-5, with D maybe TRBD1 (5 bases). The V gene lost 5 bases and the J gene lost 5 bases, with 19 bases spanning the gap. CDR3 length equals 16 residues. Looked up from germline, CDR1 is MDHEN and CDR2 is SYDVKM. CDR3 residues: CASSGSGQAGHQPQHF. In DNA, the CDR3 is TGTGCCAGCAGTGGCTCCGGACAAGCGGGGCATCAGCCCCAGCATTTT.

The genes are TRBV19 and TRBJ2-5; weak D call: TRBD2 (7 bases). Germline V lookup: CDR1 LNHDA, CDR2 SQIVND (reference sequence). The CDR3 spans 16 residues. Trimming cost V 4 bases and J 4 bases, with 19 bases left between them. CDR3 protein: CASSSWPGRGVETQYF. DNA of the CDR3: TGTGCCAGTAGTAGCTGGCCGGGGAGGGGGGTAGAGACCCAGTACTTC.

The chain has TRBV27 and TRBJ2-3, with unresolved D. Trimming took 6 bases from V and 2 from J, leaving 12 bases between them. The CDR3 is 14 amino acids. Germline CDR1 is MNHEY and CDR2 is SMNVEV (reference sequence). The CDR3 coding sequence is TGTGCCAGCAGACGAGCCCTGACCACAGATACGCAGTATTTT. It codes for CASRRALTTDTQYF.

The chain couples TRBV30 to TRBJ1-1; TRBD1 aligns across 8 bases. Germline lookup yields CDR1 GTSNPN and CDR2 SVGIG (reference sequence). Trimming cost V 2 bases and J 6 bases; bases outside gene matches: 8. CDR3 length equals 14 residues. This chain's CDR3 is CAWSRETGGAEAFF. The CDR3 DNA reads TGTGCCTGGAGTCGGGAAACAGGGGGTGCTGAAGCTTTCTTT. Together with reference TRBV30 and TRBJ1-1, the CDR3 gives the full variable domain: SQTIHQWPATLVQPVGSPLSLECTVEGTSNPNLYWYRQAAGRGLQLLFYSVGIGQISSEVPQNLSASRPQDRQFILSSKKLLLSDSGFYLCAWSRETGGAEAFFGQGTRLTVV.

The rearrangement links TRBV21-1 to TRBJ2-5. TRBV21-1 is shown as a pseudogene. The CDR3 runs to 9 residues. CDR3 loop: CASCETQYF. The CDR3 DNA reads TGTGCCAGCTGTGAGACCCAGTACTTC.

This chain uses TRBV9 with TRBJ2-1; 8 bases match TRBD1. The trim removed 3 bases at V and 5 bases at J, leaving 10 bases unmatched. CDR3 size: 16 residues. Germline CDR1 reads SGDLS; CDR2 reads YYNGEE. The CDR3 here is CASSANRDRTNNEQFF. CDR3 nucleotides: TGTGCCAGCAGCGCAAACCGGGACAGGACTAACAATGAGCAGTTCTTC.

This chain connects TRBV27 to TRBJ2-7; no clear D gene. The V gene's germline CDR1 is MNHEY and CDR2 SMNVEV (reference sequence). CDR3 size: 14 residues. V was shortened by 4 bases and J by 1 base, with 11 bases between the two germline ends. The CDR3: CASSSTLKSYEQYF. The CDR3 nucleotides read TGTGCCAGCAGTTCCACGTTGAAATCCTACGAGCAGTACTTC.

This chain links TRBV2 with TRBJ2-5, with 16 bases fitting TRBD2. The CDR3 totals 18 residues. The trim removed 10 bases at V and 1 base at J, leaving 12 bases unmatched. In germline, CDR1 is SNHLY, CDR2 FYNNEI. The CDR3 protein is CATVLLGLAGGLQETQYF. CDR3 DNA sequence: TGTGCCACCGTTTTATTGGGACTAGCGGGAGGGCTCCAAGAGACCCAGTACTTC.

This sequence joins TRBV5-1 and TRBJ2-1; 9 bases agree with TRBD2. The CDR3 totals 15 residues. With 4 bases clipped from V and 6 bases from J, the junction kept 8 bases outside the gene matches. Germline assignment: CDR1 SGHRS and CDR2 YFSETQ. Here the CDR3 reads CASSPGLAGPNEQFF. The CDR3 DNA is TGCGCCAGCAGCCCGGGACTAGCCGGGCCCAATGAGCAGTTCTTC.

Worth noting for this clone: Relative to the germline gene, one junction end is altered; a read error may explain this. This chain links TRBV28 with TRBJ2-1; the D call may be TRBD1 or TRBD2 (5 bases each). The length of the CDR3 is 14 residues. Germline CDR1 is MDHEN and CDR2 is SYDVKM. The CDR3 loop reads CASTLTGRYNEQFF. The CDR3 nucleotides are TGTGCTAGCACCCTCACGGGGCGCTACAATGAGCAGTTCTTC.

The rearrangement joins TRBV6-6 to TRBJ1-1; D not resolved. Per germline, CDR1 MNHNY and CDR2 SVGAGI (reference sequence). Trimming removed 0 bases from V and 5 bases from J, with 10 bases in between. The CDR3 has 14 residues. CDR3 coding DNA: TGTGCCAGCAGTTACTCGATCCTGGGGACTGAAGCTTTCTTT. The encoded protein is CASSYSILGTEAFF.

The chain uses TRBV4-1 and TRBJ1-3; possible D gene TRBD1, 5 bases. V lost 4 bases and J lost 0, with 10 bases in between. CDR1 MGHRA and CDR2 YSYEKL come from the germline V gene. The CDR3 consists of 15 residues. The CDR3 sequence is CASSRDGSSGNTIYF. Written as DNA, the CDR3 is TGCGCCAGCAGCCGGGACGGGAGCTCTGGAAACACCATATATTTT.

This clone was picked up one time. The J gene is TRBJ2-7, the V gene TRBV5-6, with D unresolved. Germline V gives CDR1 SGHDT, CDR2 YYEEEE. The CDR3 contains 14 residues. V lost 0 bases and J 0 bases, leaving 7 bases between the germline ends. The CDR3 nucleotides are TGTGCCAGCAGCTTGGAGACGAGCTCCTACGAGCAGTACTTC. This codes for CASSLETSSYEQYF.

This chain joins TRBV4-2 and TRBJ2-5; 10 bases are a match to TRBD2. V lost 2 bases and J lost 1; bases outside the gene matches: 1. The CDR3 length is 15 residues. Germline CDR1 LGHNA, CDR2 YNFKEQ. Here the CDR3 DNA reads TGTGCCAGCAGCCAAAAGCGGGAGGGCCAAGAGACCCAGTACTTC. Protein: CASSQKREGQETQYF.

This clone was recorded only once. The chain links TRBV7-2 to TRBJ2-7; 9 bases agree with TRBD2. CDR1 and CDR2 (germline): SGHTA, FQGNSA. The CDR3 is 16 residues long. V trimming: 1 base; J trimming: 2 bases; junction bases outside the gene matches: 6. The CDR3 reads CASSLGLAGSTYEQYF. CDR3 bases: TGTGCCAGCAGCTTAGGGCTAGCGGGATCGACCTACGAGCAGTACTTC.

The rearrangement links TRBV4-2 to TRBJ2-7; the D gene is possibly TRBD2 (5 bases). Per the germline V gene, CDR1 is LGHNA and CDR2 is YNFKEQ. The CDR3 spans 16 residues. V was shortened by 0 bases and J by 7 bases, with 19 bases between the two germline ends. DNA of the CDR3: TGTGCCAGCAGCCAAGACTGGACGGAGGATCCCTCAGAGCAGTACTTC. It codes for CASSQDWTEDPSEQYF.

V gene TRBV27 combines with J gene TRBJ2-3; no clear D. Germline-derived CDR1 and CDR2 are MNHEY and SMNVEV (reference sequence). CDR3 length: 13 residues. The V end was cut by 6 bases, the J end by 6 bases, with 13 bases between. In DNA, the CDR3 is TGTGCCAGCAGCCGATACCAATCGGATACGCAGTATTTT. This translates into CASSRYQSDTQYF.

The chain carries TRBV5-5 and TRBJ2-5, with 9 bases fitting TRBD2. From germline, CDR1 is SGHKS and CDR2 YYEKEE (reference sequence). The CDR3 spans 16 residues. J was trimmed by 5 bases and V by 2 bases; bases with no gene match: 10. CDR3 amino acids: CASSFGLAGLLETQYF. In DNA, the CDR3 is TGTGCCAGCAGCTTCGGCCTAGCGGGACTCCTGGAGACCCAGTACTTC.

This chain links TRBV11-2 with TRBJ1-6; tentative D call: TRBD1 (6 bases). V lost 1 base, J lost 0 bases, and 7 bases lay in between. Germline assignment: CDR1 SGHAT and CDR2 FQNNGV. CDR3 length: 16 residues. CDR3 loop: CASSLGGASYNSPLHF. DNA of the CDR3: TGTGCCAGCAGCTTAGGGGGGGCCTCCTATAATTCACCCCTCCACTTT.

This rearrangement joins TRBV5-6 to TRBJ1-3, with TRBD1 as a possible D gene (5 bases). Trimming removed 5 bases at V and 0 bases at J, with 12 bases between. The CDR3 covers 15 residues. Germline V gene lookup returns CDR1 SGHDT and CDR2 YYEEEE. CDR3 sequence (DNA): TGTGCCAGCAGTTTAGAGGGGAACTCTGGAAACACCATATATTTT. Protein product: CASSLEGNSGNTIYF.

This chain connects TRBV9 to TRBJ1-1; 7 nucleotides match TRBD1. V lost 4 bases, J lost 12 bases, and 9 bases stayed unmatched. The germline CDR1 and CDR2 sequences are SGDLS and YYNGEE. The CDR3 runs to 12 residues. CDR3 region: CASSPKDRVTFF. The CDR3 nucleotides read TGTGCCAGCAGCCCTAAAGACAGGGTGACTTTCTTT.